This is a list of T cell receptor beta chains from one sample in a study of cytomegalovirus exposure and HLA in healthy donors. The method was immunoSEQ multiplex PCR; TCRdb's version includes in-frame clones alone and lacks a portion of them. The sample lists fewer than 250,000 clones, over 70% occurring once. The sequenced material came from PBMCs. The receptors originated from a woman younger than 35 in good health and CMV-seronegative. Each CDR3 is given with its conserved first and last residue. Fields, in order: D gene, J gene, V gene, clone size, CDR3 protein, CDR3 DNA. The D gene is left open where the match is weak. Only part of the rows carry a size: once, few, many, or a class if the clone is expanded.

- TRBJ2-1 TRBV6-5 once CASSYTTNSYNEQFF TGTGCCAGCAGTTACACAACCAACTCCTACAATGAGCAGTTCTTC
- TRBJ1-1 TRBV7-6 - CASSLVRTEAFF TGTGCCAGCAGCTTAGTTCGGACTGAAGCTTTCTTT
- TRBJ2-1 TRBV29-1 - CSALVYDEQFF TGCAGCGCACTAGTTTACGATGAGCAGTTCTTC
- TRBJ1-2 TRBV5-5 few CASSLATTYYGYTF TGTGCCAGCAGCTTGGCCACGACATACTATGGCTACACCTTC
- TRBJ1-1 TRBV18 - CASSPVYSNTEAFF TGTGCCAGCTCCCCCGTATATTCGAACACTGAAGCTTTCTTT
- TRBJ1-1 TRBV19 few CASSTQGYTEAFF TGTGCCAGTAGTACCCAGGGATACACTGAAGCTTTCTTT
- TRBJ1-1 TRBV28 - CASSFRVWGRAKTEAFF TGTGCCAGCAGTTTCAGGGTATGGGGGCGCGCAAAGACTGAAGCTTTCTTT
TRBD1 TRBJ2-7 TRBV27 - CASSSVGTGVYEQYF TGTGCCAGCAGTTCCGTGGGGACAGGGGTCTACGAGCAGTACTTC
- TRBJ2-3 TRBV6-5 - CASSYEQGTDTQYF TGTGCCAGCAGTTATGAACAGGGCACAGATACGCAGTATTTT
- TRBJ2-1 TRBV18 - CASSRDMVSSYNEQFF TGTGCCAGCTCACGGGACATGGTTAGCTCCTACAATGAGCAGTTCTTC
TRBD1 TRBJ2-2 TRBV10-1 - CASSDYATGGSGELFF TGCGCCAGCAGTGATTATGCGACAGGGGGGTCCGGGGAGCTGTTTTTT
- TRBJ2-1 TRBV4-3 - CASSQWAEKRYNEQFF TGCGCCAGCAGCCAATGGGCAGAAAAGCGGTACAATGAGCAGTTCTTC
- TRBJ2-3 TRBV5-1 - CASSLDRQNSDTQYF TGCGCCAGCAGCCTAGACAGGCAGAATTCAGATACGCAGTATTTT
- TRBJ2-1 TRBV2 - CASRRGLVISYNEQFF TGTGCCAGCAGGCGGGGGCTGGTGATCTCCTACAATGAGCAGTTCTTC
TRBD1 TRBJ1-1 TRBV7-8 - CASSLWGTGETEAFF TGTGCCAGCAGCTTATGGGGGACAGGGGAAACTGAAGCTTTCTTT
- TRBJ2-1 TRBV27 - CASSFRWADEQFF TGTGCCAGCAGTTTTCGGTGGGCCGATGAGCAGTTCTTC
- TRBJ2-7 TRBV5-1 - CASSLDGGGFYEQYF TGCGCCAGCAGCTTGGATGGCGGAGGCTTCTACGAGCAGTACTTC
TRBD2 TRBJ2-1 TRBV29-1 - CSAKASGSYNEQFF TGCAGCGCTAAGGCTAGCGGGTCGTACAATGAGCAGTTCTTC
TRBD1 TRBJ2-7 TRBV5-1 - CASSSGTASSYEQYF TGCGCCAGCAGCTCCGGGACAGCCAGCTCCTACGAGCAGTACTTC
TRBD2 TRBJ2-1 TRBV2 - CASSRLAEFNEQFF TGTGCTAGCAGTAGACTAGCGGAGTTCAATGAGCAGTTCTTC
TRBD2 TRBJ2-1 TRBV5-4 - CASSLDPMRGGRYNEQFF TGTGCCAGCAGCTTGGACCCTATGCGGGGGGGCCGCTACAATGAGCAGTTCTTC
TRBD2 TRBJ2-3 TRBV7-9 - CASSLFLAGRGLTDTQYF TGTGCCAGCAGCTTATTCCTAGCGGGGCGTGGCCTTACAGATACGCAGTATTTT
TRBD2 TRBJ2-2 TRBV7-3 - CASSGRLAGETGELFF TGTGCCAGCAGCGGGCGACTAGCGGGAGAGACCGGGGAGCTGTTTTTT
TRBD1 TRBJ2-7 TRBV5-6 - CASRRDRGPQTYEQYF TGTGCCAGCAGACGGGACAGGGGGCCGCAAACCTACGAGCAGTACTTC
- TRBJ1-4 TRBV28 few CASSNSQGSNEKLFF TGTGCCAGCAGTAACTCACAGGGTTCTAATGAAAAACTGTTTTTT
TRBD2 TRBJ2-3 TRBV5-6 - CASSLAGGGDTQYF TGTGCCAGCAGCTTAGCGGGAGGGGGAGATACGCAGTATTTT
- TRBJ1-1 TRBV11-3 - CASSLEPGSETEAFF TGTGCCAGCAGCTTAGAACCGGGTTCGGAAACTGAAGCTTTCTTT
TRBD1 TRBJ1-3 TRBV6-5 - CASSLGQGSGNTIYF TGTGCCAGCAGTCTTGGACAGGGGTCGGGAAACACCATATATTTT
TRBD1 TRBJ2-5 TRBV27 - CASRDSSVGTQYF TGTGCCAGTCGGGACAGTTCTGTGGGGACCCAGTACTTC
TRBD1 TRBJ1-1 TRBV29-1 - CSAYRGLTNTEAFF TGCAGCGCCTACAGGGGTCTAACGAACACTGAAGCTTTCTTT
- TRBJ2-3 TRBV2 - CASSDPGDTQYF TGTGCCAGCAGTGATCCGGGGGATACGCAGTATTTT
- TRBJ1-4 TRBV2 - CASSAWTFGELFF TGTGCCAGCAGTGCCTGGACATTTGGTGAACTGTTTTTT
- TRBJ2-5 TRBV7-8 few CASSRSVAEETQYF TGTGCCAGCAGCCGAAGTGTGGCAGAAGAGACCCAGTACTTC
TRBD1 TRBJ1-5 TRBV28 - CASSQPGGQPQHF TGTGCCAGCAGCCAGCCAGGGGGTCAGCCCCAGCATTTT
- TRBJ1-2 TRBV15 - CATSRDKGLDGYTF TGTGCCACCAGCAGAGATAAGGGGTTGGATGGCTACACCTTC
- TRBJ1-1 TRBV5-1 - CASSPLAGSYTEAFF TGCGCCAGCAGCCCGCTGGCGGGGTCGTACACTGAAGCTTTCTTT
- TRBJ2-3 TRBV4-1 - CASSLGLGTDTQYF TGCGCCAGCAGCCTCGGACTGGGCACAGATACGCAGTATTTT
TRBD1 TRBJ1-2 TRBV5-8 - CASSRDRANYGYTF TGTGCCAGCAGTCGGGACAGGGCTAACTATGGCTACACCTTC
TRBD1 TRBJ2-4 TRBV30 - CAWRGGGLAKNIQYF TGTGCCTGGAGAGGGGGCGGTCTAGCCAAAAACATTCAGTACTTC
TRBD1 TRBJ1-2 TRBV28 - CASSSGTGGGPYGYTF TGTGCCAGCAGTTCCGGGACAGGGGGCGGCCCCTATGGCTACACCTTC
TRBD1 TRBJ2-1 TRBV6-5 - CASSRTGPSYNEQFF TGTGCCAGCAGCCGGACAGGGCCATCCTACAATGAGCAGTTCTTC
TRBD2 TRBJ2-1 TRBV13 - CASSLRGGPNPSSYNEQFF TGTGCCAGCAGCCTAAGGGGAGGGCCCAACCCGAGCTCCTACAATGAGCAGTTCTTC
- TRBJ2-7 TRBV18 - CASSPLQLEDYEQYF TGTGCCAGCTCACCACTCCAACTAGAAGACTACGAGCAGTACTTC
TRBD2 TRBJ2-1 TRBV5-6 once CASSPGTSGLTYNEQFF TGTGCCAGCAGCCCCGGGACTAGCGGGCTTACCTACAATGAGCAGTTCTTC
TRBD1 TRBJ1-5 TRBV19 - CASSFGQGGDQPQHF TGTGCCAGTAGTTTCGGACAGGGAGGGGATCAGCCCCAGCATTTT
- TRBJ1-2 TRBV28 - CASSHFDRQDNGYTF TGTGCCAGCAGTCACTTTGACAGACAGGACAATGGCTACACCTTC
- TRBJ1-6 TRBV6-6 - CASSYPWGGNSPLHF TGTGCCAGCAGTTACCCGTGGGGGGGTAATTCACCCCTCCACTTT
TRBD2 TRBJ2-7 TRBV5-6 - CASSPPGLAGVGYEQYF TGTGCCAGCAGTCCACCGGGACTAGCGGGAGTAGGGTACGAGCAGTACTTC
- TRBJ2-1 TRBV7-3 - CASSFGAEYNEQFF TGTGCCAGCAGCTTCGGCGCGGAGTACAATGAGCAGTTCTTC
TRBD2 TRBJ2-7 TRBV11-2 - CASSLDGREHSEQYF TGTGCCAGCAGCTTAGACGGGCGGGAGCACTCCGAGCAGTACTTC
TRBD2 TRBJ2-3 TRBV4-1 - CASSPLAGVADTQYF TGCGCCAGCAGTCCTTTAGCGGGAGTGGCAGATACGCAGTATTTT
TRBD2 TRBJ2-5 TRBV5-1 few CASSFSGSGSGETQYF TGCGCCAGCAGCTTTTCGGGTAGCGGGAGCGGAGAGACCCAGTACTTC
TRBD1 TRBJ1-6 TRBV29-1 - CSVGTGGYNSPLHF TGCAGCGTAGGGACAGGGGGCTATAATTCACCCCTCCACTTT
TRBD1 TRBJ1-1 TRBV7-8 - CASSLHRGMSTEAFF TGTGCCAGCAGCTTGCACAGGGGGATGAGCACTGAAGCTTTCTTT
- TRBJ1-4 TRBV27 - CASRTATNEKLFF TGTGCCAGCAGGACAGCAACTAATGAAAAACTGTTTTTT
- TRBJ1-1 TRBV25-1 - CASSDILNTEAFF TGTGCCAGCAGTGACATTCTGAACACTGAAGCTTTCTTT
- TRBJ1-3 TRBV28 - CASSSRSFSTFSGNTIYF TGTGCCAGCAGTTCCAGGTCATTCTCAACTTTCTCTGGAAACACCATATATTTT
- TRBJ2-7 TRBV10-1 - CASSAGSGDYEQYF TGCGCCAGCAGTGCCGGGAGCGGTGACTACGAGCAGTACTTC
- TRBJ1-1 TRBV19 - CASSLQGIRTEAFF TGTGCCAGTAGTCTACAGGGAATTCGGACTGAAGCTTTCTTT